This T cell receptor (beta chain) was recorded in a study of PD-L1 blockade in urothelial cancer. At the level of the study: Blood was analyzed 3 weeks (second dose) and 6 weeks after treatment start. Researchers found blood samples held a median of about 130,000 T cells.

To note about this clone: Its antigen remains unidentified.

TCRdb's copy holds only in-frame clones and misses some; the assay was immunoSEQ multiplex PCR. The sample includes 35,000 to 55,000 clones, about 88% of them seen just once. Study-level findings and limits: Improved survival was predicted by pretreatment blood TCR clonality below the median.

This CDR3 spans 13 amino acids. Germline loops: CDR1 SGHAT, CDR2 FQNNGV. V was trimmed by 2 bases and J by 6 bases, leaving 8 bases between them. The TCR comes from a woman between 55 and 75 years old with urothelial cancer. Specimen: PBMCs, collected around atezolizumab (anti-PD-L1) treatment. This chain links TRBV11-2 with TRBJ2-1; possible D gene TRBD1, 5 bases. The CDR3, as DNA: TGTGCCAGCAGCTTAAAGACAGTCAATGAGCAGTTCTTC. The encoded protein is CASSLKTVNEQFF.